This entry concerns a single T cell receptor (beta chain). The sample belongs to a study of blood T cell repertoires in COVID-19. Study summary: Researchers got acute and convalescent COVID-19 samples from the United States, Italy and Spain.

The V and J ends lost 1 base and 6 bases respectively, with 8 bases between them. CDR3 length: 13 amino acids. CDR1 and CDR2 from the germline V gene are SGHAT and FQNNGV. Under the authors' procedure: For nucleated cells, counts were estimated from reference gene primer amplification. Only in-frame clones appear in the TCRdb table, and some are missing; sequencing was by immunoSEQ multiplex PCR. V and J calls and clone size come straight from that table; D and trimming were deduced from the DNA. The data contain 130,000 or so clones, around 77% of them singletons. The receptor was isolated from a human donor in a cohort sampled during active COVID-19. V and J are TRBV11-2 and TRBJ2-3; D is unclear. The sample comprised peripheral blood. In DNA, the CDR3 is TGTGCCAGCAGCTTAGCCCCTGAGGATACGCAGTATTTT. Amino acids: CASSLAPEDTQYF.